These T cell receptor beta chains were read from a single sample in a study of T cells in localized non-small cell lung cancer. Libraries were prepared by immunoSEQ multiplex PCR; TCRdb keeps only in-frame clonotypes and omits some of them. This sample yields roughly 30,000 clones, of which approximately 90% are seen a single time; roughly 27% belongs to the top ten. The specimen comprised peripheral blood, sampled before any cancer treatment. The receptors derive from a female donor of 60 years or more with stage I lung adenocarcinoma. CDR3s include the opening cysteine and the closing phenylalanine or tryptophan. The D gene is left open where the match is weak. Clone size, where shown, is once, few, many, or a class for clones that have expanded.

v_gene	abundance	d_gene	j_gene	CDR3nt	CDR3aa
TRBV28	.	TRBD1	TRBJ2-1	TGTGCCGCCTCACAGGGGGCGAATGAGCAGTTCTTC	CAASQGANEQFF
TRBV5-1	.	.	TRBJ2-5	TGCGCCAGCAGCTCCGGGCGAATGGCGGGGGCACAAGAGACCCAGTACTTC	CASSSGRMAGAQETQYF
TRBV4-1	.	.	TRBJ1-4	TGCGCCAGCAGCCGAGAAGAGGCAACTAATGAAAAACTGTTTTTT	CASSREEATNEKLFF
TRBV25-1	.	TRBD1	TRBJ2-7	TGTGCCAGCAGTGAATACGGGGACAGGGACGAGCAGTACTTC	CASSEYGDRDEQYF
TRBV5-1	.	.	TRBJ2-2	TGCGCCAGCAGCCCAGGGTTTTACGGGGAGCTGTTTTTT	CASSPGFYGELFF
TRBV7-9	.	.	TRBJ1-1	TGTGCCAGCGGCCGATCCGGGCTGAACACTGAAGCTTTCTTT	CASGRSGLNTEAFF
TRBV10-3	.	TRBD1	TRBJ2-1	TGTGCCGTTCGTAGCACAGGGGGCCTCCTCAATGAGCAGTTCTTC	CAVRSTGGLLNEQFF
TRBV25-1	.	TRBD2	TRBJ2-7	TGTGCCAGCAGTGAACCGCGGGAGGGGGACTACGAGCAGTACTTC	CASSEPREGDYEQYF
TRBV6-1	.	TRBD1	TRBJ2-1	TGTGCCAGCAGTGAAGTAGGACAGGGGCGGAATGAGCAGTTCTTC	CASSEVGQGRNEQFF
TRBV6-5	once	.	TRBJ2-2	TGTGCCAGCAGTCACACCATGAACACCGGGGAGCTGTTTTTT	CASSHTMNTGELFF
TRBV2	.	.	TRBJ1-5	TGTGCCAGCAGTGTGGGCAATCAGCCCCAGCATTTT	CASSVGNQPQHF
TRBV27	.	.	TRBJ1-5	TGTGCCAGCAGTTTGGGGGGGAGCAATCAGCCCCAGCATTTT	CASSLGGSNQPQHF
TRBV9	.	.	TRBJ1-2	TGTGCCAGCAGCGTTGGGTCGATAGGACAGAACTATGGCTACACCTTC	CASSVGSIGQNYGYTF
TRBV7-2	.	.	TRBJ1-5	TGTGCCAGCAGCTTAGCGAACAGCCTGGGGGCTCAGCCCCAGCATTTT	CASSLANSLGAQPQHF
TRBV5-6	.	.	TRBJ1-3	TGTGCCAGCAGCTCGACGCTGGACGAGACTCAAGGAAACACCATATATTTT	CASSSTLDETQGNTIYF
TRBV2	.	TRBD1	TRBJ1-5	TGTGCCAGCAGGGGGACAGTTAGCAATCAGCCCCAGCATTTT	CASRGTVSNQPQHF
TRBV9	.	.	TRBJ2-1	TGTGCCAGCAGCGTGACGAGCGGATCCTACAATGAGCAGTTCTTC	CASSVTSGSYNEQFF
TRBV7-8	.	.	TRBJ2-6	TGTGCCAGCAGCCCAGCAACAGGCCCCTACTCTGGGGCCAACGTCCTGACTTTC	CASSPATGPYSGANVLTF
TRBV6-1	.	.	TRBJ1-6	TGTGCCAGCAGTGGTGAGGGGTCCTATAATTCACCCCTCCACTTT	CASSGEGSYNSPLHF
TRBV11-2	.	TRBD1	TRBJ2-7	TGTGCCAGCAGCTTTACGCCGGGACAGGTCAGTTCCCAGTACTTC	CASSFTPGQVSSQYF
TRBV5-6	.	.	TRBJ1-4	TGTGCCAGCAGCTCCGGGGGGAATGTGCGTGAAAAACTGTTTTTT	CASSSGGNVREKLFF
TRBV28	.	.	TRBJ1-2	TGTGCCAGCAGTTTGCGGGTGGGGCAGGGGAAAGGAGTTTTTTATGGCTACACCTTC	CASSLRVGQGKGVFYGYTF
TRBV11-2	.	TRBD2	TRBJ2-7	TGTGCCAGCAGCCTACTGGGGGTAGCGGGCTCCTACGAGCAGTACTTC	CASSLLGVAGSYEQYF
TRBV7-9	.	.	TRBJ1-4	TGTGCCAGCAGCTTTCAGGGCTCAACTAATGAAAAACTGTTTTTT	CASSFQGSTNEKLFF
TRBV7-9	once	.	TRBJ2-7	TGTGCCAGCAGCTTTGGGGCAGCCAACAACGAGCAGTACTTC	CASSFGAANNEQYF
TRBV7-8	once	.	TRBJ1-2	TGTGCCAGCAGCAGGGGGAGGGGAAGCTATGGCTACACCTTC	CASSRGRGSYGYTF
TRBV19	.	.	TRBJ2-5	TGTGCCAGTAGTATTCAGAACCAAGAGACCCAGTACTTC	CASSIQNQETQYF
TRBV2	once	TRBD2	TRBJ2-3	TGTGCCAGCAGTGAAGGGGAGGGCAGAACGCAGTATTTT	CASSEGEGRTQYF
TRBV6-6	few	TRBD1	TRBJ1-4	TGTGCCAGCAGTTCAGGACAGGGTCGCTTTGAAAAACTGTTTTTT	CASSSGQGRFEKLFF
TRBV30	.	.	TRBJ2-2	TGTGCCTGGACTGGGGCGAACACCGGGGAGCTGTTTTTT	CAWTGANTGELFF
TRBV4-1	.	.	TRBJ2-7	TGCGCCAGCAGACGGGGCGGGGACGGGTACGAGCAGTACTTC	CASRRGGDGYEQYF
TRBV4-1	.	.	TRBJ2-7	TGCGCCAGCAGCCAACTGGGCTTAGGAGACGAGCAGTACTTC	CASSQLGLGDEQYF
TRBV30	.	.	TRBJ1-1	TGTGCCTGGAGCCCGAGGGCACTCAACACTGAAGCTTTCTTT	CAWSPRALNTEAFF
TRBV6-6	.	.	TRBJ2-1	TGTGCCAGCAGTTCTCGCCAGAGCTCCTACAATGAGCAGTTCTTC	CASSSRQSSYNEQFF
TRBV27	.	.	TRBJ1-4	TGTGCCAGCAGTTTAATGGGGGCTAGTGAAAAACTGTTTTTT	CASSLMGASEKLFF
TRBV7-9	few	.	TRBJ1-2	TGTGCCAGCAGCCCAAAGCAAGGGACCCCGCGGGAATATGGCTACACCTTC	CASSPKQGTPREYGYTF
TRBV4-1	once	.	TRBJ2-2	TGCGCCAGCAGCCAAAGACTCGGAGAGTACGGGGAGCTGTTTTTT	CASSQRLGEYGELFF
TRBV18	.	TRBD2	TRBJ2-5	TGTGCCAGCTCACCCCCTAGCGGGGGGTCCCAAGAGACCCAGTACTTC	CASSPPSGGSQETQYF
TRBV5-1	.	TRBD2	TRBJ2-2	TGCGCCAGCAGCCGGGGACTAACCACCGCGAACACCGGGGAGCTGTTTTTT	CASSRGLTTANTGELFF
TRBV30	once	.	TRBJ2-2	TGTGCCTGGACCGGGACAAGCACCGGGGAGCTGTTTTTT	CAWTGTSTGELFF
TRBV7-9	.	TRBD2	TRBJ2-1	TGTGCCAGCAGCCCGGGACTAGATACTGCTGAGCAGTTCTTC	CASSPGLDTAEQFF
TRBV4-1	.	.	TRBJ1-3	TGCGCCAGCAGCCAAGTGGATCTTGGGGTTCGGAACACCATATATTTT	CASSQVDLGVRNTIYF
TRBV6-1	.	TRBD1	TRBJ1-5	TGTGCCAGCAGTGAAACAGGGGGAGGCCAGCCCCAGCATTTT	CASSETGGGQPQHF
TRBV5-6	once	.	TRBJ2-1	TGTGCCAGCAGCCGGGACTTTGGAGAGCAGTTCTTC	CASSRDFGEQFF
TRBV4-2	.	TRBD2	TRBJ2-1	TGTGCCAGCAGCCAAGCCGTAGCGGGAGGGAGAGATGAGCAGTTCTTC	CASSQAVAGGRDEQFF
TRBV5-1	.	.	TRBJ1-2	TGCGCCAGCAGCTTGGGGTCAGGGGTCCGCATGGATGGCTACACCTTC	CASSLGSGVRMDGYTF
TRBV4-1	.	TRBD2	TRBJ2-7	TGCGCCAGCAGCCAAGCGTCCATAGGGGCTAGCGGGAGAGCCGAGCAGTACTTC	CASSQASIGASGRAEQYF
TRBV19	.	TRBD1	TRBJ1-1	TGTGCCAGTAGCGGCGTCCGACAGGGGAACACTGAAGCTTTCTTT	CASSGVRQGNTEAFF
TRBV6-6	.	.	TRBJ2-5	TGTGCCAGCAGTTCTACCGGGACCATCAAACAAGAGACCCAGTACTTC	CASSSTGTIKQETQYF
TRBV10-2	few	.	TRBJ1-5	TGCGCCAGCAGTAATCCCTCCTCTGGTGGTCAGCCCCAGCATTTT	CASSNPSSGGQPQHF
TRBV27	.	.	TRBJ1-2	TGTGCCAGCGGGGAAGCCGCTAACTATGGCTACACCTTC	CASGEAANYGYTF
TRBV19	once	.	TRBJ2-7	TGTGCCAGTAGTACCCTCGGAAGGGGTGCCCAAACTTCCTACGAGCAGTACTTC	CASSTLGRGAQTSYEQYF
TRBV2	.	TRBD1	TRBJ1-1	TGTGCCAGCGACAGGGAGAACACTGAAGCTTTCTTT	CASDRENTEAFF
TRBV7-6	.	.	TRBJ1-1	TGTGCCAGCAGCTCCTTAGTGAACACTGAAGCTTTCTTT	CASSSLVNTEAFF